The sample holds many counts of the clone carrying this T cell receptor beta chain. Germline-derived CDR1 and CDR2 are DFQATT and SNEGSKA (reference sequence). The CDR3 contains 16 residues. Trimming took 3 bases from V and 1 from J; bases not matched to a gene: 10. 5'RACE primed from the constant segment yielded TCR alpha and TCR beta cDNA libraries bearing sample barcodes and UMIs. TCRdb recomputed calls from the 5' RACE reads with MiXCR, one row per CDR3 protein. The sample yields more than 100,000 distinct CDR3 sequences, approximately 6.2% seen once. The sample is drawn from a study of T-cell memory formation after mild COVID-19.

What was sequenced was PBMCs or a T cell subset sorted from them (not recorded which). This clonotype originated in an adult woman who had mild COVID-19 (a few samples of this study predate the infection). Cell type and time point are not known. This chain joins TRBV20-1 and TRBJ2-3, with 7 bases matching TRBD2. The CDR3 loop is CSASGRFLKGTDTQYF. The CDR3 DNA is TGCAGTGCTAGCGGGAGGTTCCTAAAGGGCACAGATACGCAGTATTTT.